The T cell receptor (beta chain) under discussion was sequenced for a study of shared clonotypes between healthy human individuals. V was pared by 4 bases and J by 11 bases, with 15 bases between. CDR1 is MNHNY, CDR2 SVGAGI, per germline (reference sequence). The CDR3 contains 13 residues. Clones were sequenced by immunoSEQ multiplex PCR, and TCRdb holds only the in-frame ones, with some missing. Of about 700,000 clones listed, about 74% were seen once; the top ten hold approximately 1.6%. Study results and limitations: Among donors, clonotype sharing was expected to be affected by sequencing depth. The naive CD4 repertoires of several donors were compared, and around 4.7% of clonotypes were shared.

With regard to this clone: Antigen unknown.

The specimen sequenced was memory CD4+ T cells sorted from blood. Stated subset: CD45RA-negative fraction. The J gene is TRBJ1-5, the V gene TRBV6-6; no clear D. The receptor's source is a woman under 40 in good health. CDR3 amino acids: CASSSDSIKTQHF. Written as DNA, the CDR3 is TGTGCCAGCAGTTCCGACTCAATTAAGACCCAGCATTTT.